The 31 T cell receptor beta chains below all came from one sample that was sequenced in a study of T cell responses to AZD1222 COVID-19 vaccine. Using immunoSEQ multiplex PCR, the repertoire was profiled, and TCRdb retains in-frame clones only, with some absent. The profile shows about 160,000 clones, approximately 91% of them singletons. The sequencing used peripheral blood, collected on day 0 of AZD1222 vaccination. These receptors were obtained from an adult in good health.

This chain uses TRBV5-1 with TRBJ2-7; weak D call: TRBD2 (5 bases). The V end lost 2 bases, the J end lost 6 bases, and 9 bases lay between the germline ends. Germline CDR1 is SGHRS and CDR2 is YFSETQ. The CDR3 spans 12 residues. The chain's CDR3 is CASSFAGVEQYF. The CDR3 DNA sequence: TGCGCCAGCAGCTTTGCGGGTGTCGAGCAGTACTTC.

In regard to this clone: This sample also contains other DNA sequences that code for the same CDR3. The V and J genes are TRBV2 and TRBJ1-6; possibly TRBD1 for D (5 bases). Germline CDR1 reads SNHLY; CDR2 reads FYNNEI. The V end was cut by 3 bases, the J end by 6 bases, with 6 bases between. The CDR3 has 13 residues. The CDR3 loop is CASSDRGNSPLHF. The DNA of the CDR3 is TGTGCCAGCAGTGATAGGGGTAATTCACCCCTCCACTTT.

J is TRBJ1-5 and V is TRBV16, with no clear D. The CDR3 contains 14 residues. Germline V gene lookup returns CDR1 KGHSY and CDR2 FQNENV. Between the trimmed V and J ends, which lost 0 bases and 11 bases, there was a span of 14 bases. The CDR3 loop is CASSQSATSSAQHF. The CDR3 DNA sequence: TGTGCCAGCAGCCAATCGGCCACCTCTTCCGCCCAGCATTTT.

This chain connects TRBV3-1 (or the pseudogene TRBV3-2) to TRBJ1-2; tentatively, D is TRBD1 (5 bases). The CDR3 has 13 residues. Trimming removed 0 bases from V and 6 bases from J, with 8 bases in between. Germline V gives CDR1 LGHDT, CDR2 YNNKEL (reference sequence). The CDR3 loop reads CASSQEAGHGYTF. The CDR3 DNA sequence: TGTGCCAGCAGCCAAGAAGCAGGGCATGGCTACACCTTC.

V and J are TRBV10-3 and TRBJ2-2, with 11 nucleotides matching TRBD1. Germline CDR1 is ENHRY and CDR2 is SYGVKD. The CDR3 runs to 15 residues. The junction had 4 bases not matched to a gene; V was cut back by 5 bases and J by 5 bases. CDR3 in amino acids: CAISPGQGGTGELFF. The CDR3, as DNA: TGTGCCATCAGTCCGGGACAGGGGGGGACCGGGGAGCTGTTTTTT.

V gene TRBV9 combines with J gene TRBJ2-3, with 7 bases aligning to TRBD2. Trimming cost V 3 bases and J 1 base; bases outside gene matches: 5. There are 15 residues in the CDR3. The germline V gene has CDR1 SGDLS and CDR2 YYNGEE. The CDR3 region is CASSGGGSGTDTQYF. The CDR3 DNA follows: TGTGCCAGCAGCGGCGGGGGAAGCGGCACAGATACGCAGTATTTT.

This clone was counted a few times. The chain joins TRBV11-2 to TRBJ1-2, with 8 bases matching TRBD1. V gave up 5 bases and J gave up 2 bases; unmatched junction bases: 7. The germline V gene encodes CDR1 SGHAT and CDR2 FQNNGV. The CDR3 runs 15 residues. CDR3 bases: TGTGCCAGCAGCAATCAGGGGGCGCCGAACTATGGCTACACCTTC. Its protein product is CASSNQGAPNYGYTF.

The CDR3 spells CASNPSAGELFF. The CDR3 DNA follows: TGTGCCAGCAACCCGTCTGCGGGGGAGCTGTTTTTT. J is TRBJ2-2 and V is TRBV12-3 or TRBV12-4; D uncertain. V shed 7 bases and J shed 8 bases, with 11 bases lying between them. The CDR3 extends over 12 amino acids.

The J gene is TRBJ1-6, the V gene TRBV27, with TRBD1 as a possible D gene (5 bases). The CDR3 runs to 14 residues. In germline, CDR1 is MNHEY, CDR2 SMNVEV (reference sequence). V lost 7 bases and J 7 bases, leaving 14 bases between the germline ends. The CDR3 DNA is TGTGCCAGCACCTCGACAGCTAACAATTCACCCCTCCACTTT. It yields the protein CASTSTANNSPLHF.

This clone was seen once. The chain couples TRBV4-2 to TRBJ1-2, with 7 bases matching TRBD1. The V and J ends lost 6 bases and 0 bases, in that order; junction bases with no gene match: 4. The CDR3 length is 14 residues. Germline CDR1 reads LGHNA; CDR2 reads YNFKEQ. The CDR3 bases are TGTGCCAGCAGGGACAGGAACTCTAACTATGGCTACACCTTC. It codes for CASRDRNSNYGYTF.

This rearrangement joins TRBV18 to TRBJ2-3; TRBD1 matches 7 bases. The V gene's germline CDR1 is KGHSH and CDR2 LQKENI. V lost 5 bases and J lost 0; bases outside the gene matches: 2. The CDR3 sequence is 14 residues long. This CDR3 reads CASSGQDSTDTQYF. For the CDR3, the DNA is TGTGCCAGCTCAGGACAGGATAGCACAGATACGCAGTATTTT.

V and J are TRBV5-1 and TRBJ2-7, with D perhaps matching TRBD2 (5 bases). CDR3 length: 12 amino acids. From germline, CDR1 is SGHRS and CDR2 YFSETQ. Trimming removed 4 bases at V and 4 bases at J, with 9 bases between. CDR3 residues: CASSGLTYEQYF. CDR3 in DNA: TGCGCCAGCAGCGGACTGACATACGAGCAGTACTTC.

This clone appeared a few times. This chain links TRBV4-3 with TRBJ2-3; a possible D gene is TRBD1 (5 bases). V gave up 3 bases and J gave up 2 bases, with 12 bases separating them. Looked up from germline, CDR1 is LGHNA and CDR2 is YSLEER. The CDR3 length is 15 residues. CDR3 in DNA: TGCGCCAGCAGCCAGCAGTCAGGGTCCACAGATACGCAGTATTTT. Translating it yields CASSQQSGSTDTQYF.

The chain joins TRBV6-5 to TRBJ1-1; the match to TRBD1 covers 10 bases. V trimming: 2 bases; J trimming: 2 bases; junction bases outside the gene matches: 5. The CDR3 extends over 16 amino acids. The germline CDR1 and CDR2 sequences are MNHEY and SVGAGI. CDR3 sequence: CASSYRGTGANTEAFF. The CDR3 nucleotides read TGTGCCAGCAGTTACCGCGGGACAGGGGCCAACACTGAAGCTTTCTTT.

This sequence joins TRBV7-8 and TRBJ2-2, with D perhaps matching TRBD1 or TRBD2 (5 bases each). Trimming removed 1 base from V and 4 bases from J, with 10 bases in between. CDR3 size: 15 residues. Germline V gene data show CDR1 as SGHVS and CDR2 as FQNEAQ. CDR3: CASSLVRDGTGELFF. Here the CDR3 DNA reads TGTGCCAGCAGCTTAGTAAGGGACGGCACCGGGGAGCTGTTTTTT.

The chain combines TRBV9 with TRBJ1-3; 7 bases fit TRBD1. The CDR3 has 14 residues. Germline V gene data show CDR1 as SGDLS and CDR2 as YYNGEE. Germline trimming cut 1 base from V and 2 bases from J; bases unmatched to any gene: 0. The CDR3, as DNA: TGTGCCAGCAGCGTACAGGGGGCTGGAAACACCATATATTTT. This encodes CASSVQGAGNTIYF.

The CDR3 DNA reads as TGTGCCTGGATAATGGCAATGACTGAAGCTTTCTTT. As protein: CAWIMAMTEAFF. The J gene is TRBJ1-1, the V gene TRBV30; D is ambiguous. Germline CDR1 reads GTSNPN; CDR2 reads SVGIG (reference sequence). Trimming stripped 4 bases from V and 5 bases from J, with 11 bases between. The CDR3 contains 12 residues. The full variable domain, completed using reference TRBV30 and TRBJ1-1, is SQTIHQWPATLVQPVGSPLSLECTVEGTSNPNLYWYRQAAGRGLQLLFYSVGIGQISSEVPQNLSASRPQDRQFILSSKKLLLSDSGFYLCAWIMAMTEAFFGQGTRLTVV.

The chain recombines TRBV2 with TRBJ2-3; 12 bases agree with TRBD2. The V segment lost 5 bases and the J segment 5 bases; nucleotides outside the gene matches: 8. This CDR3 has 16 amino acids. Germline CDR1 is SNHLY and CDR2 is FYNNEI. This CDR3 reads CASSNQPGLAGDTQYF. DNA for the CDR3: TGTGCCAGCAGTAATCAGCCGGGACTAGCGGGAGATACGCAGTATTTT. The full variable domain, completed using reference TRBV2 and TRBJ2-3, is EPEVTQTPSHQVTQMGQEVILRCVPISNHLYFYWYRQILGQKVEFLVSFYNNEISEKSEIFDDQFSVERPDGSNFTLKIRSTKLEDSAMYFCASSNQPGLAGDTQYFGPGTRLTVL.

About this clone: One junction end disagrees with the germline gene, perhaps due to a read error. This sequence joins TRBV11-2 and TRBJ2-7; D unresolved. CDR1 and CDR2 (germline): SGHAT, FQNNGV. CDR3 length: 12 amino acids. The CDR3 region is CASSVENYEQYF. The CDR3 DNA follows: TGTGCCAGCAGCGTAGAGAATTACGAGCAGTACTTC.

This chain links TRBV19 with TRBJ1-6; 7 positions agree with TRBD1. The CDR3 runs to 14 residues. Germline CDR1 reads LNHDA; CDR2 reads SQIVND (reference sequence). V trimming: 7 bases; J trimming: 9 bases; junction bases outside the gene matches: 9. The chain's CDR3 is CASTGGFTGSPLHF. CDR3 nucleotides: TGTGCCAGTACAGGGGGTTTTACGGGTTCACCCCTCCACTTT.

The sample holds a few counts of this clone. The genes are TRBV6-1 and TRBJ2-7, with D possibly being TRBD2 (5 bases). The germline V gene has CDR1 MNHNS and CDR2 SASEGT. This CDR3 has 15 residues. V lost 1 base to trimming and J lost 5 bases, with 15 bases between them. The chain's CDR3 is CASSEGVGNPNEQYF. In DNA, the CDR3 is TGTGCCAGCAGTGAAGGAGTCGGGAATCCCAACGAGCAGTACTTC.

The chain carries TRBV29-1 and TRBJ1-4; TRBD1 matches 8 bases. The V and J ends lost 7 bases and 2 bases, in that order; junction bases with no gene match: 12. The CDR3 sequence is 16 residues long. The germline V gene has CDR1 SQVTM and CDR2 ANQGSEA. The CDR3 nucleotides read TGCAGCGCTCTACAGGGACAGGTTTCGACTAATGAAAAACTGTTTTTT. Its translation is CSALQGQVSTNEKLFF.

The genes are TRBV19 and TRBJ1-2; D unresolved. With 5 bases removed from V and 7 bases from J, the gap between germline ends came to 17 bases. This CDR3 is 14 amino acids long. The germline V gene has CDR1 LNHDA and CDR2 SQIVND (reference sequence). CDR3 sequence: CASSFDALGSGYTF. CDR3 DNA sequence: TGTGCCAGTAGTTTTGACGCTCTGGGGTCTGGCTACACCTTC.

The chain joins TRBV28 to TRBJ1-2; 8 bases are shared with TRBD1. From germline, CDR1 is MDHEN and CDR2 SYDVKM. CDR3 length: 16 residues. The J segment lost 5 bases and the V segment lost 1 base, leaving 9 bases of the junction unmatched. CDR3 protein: CASSLSATGERYGYTF. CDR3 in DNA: TGTGCCAGCAGTTTATCCGCGACAGGGGAACGGTATGGCTACACCTTC.

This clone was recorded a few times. CDR3 nucleotide sequence: TGTGCCAGCAGTTACACCCAGAACCAGGGACTAGTCGGTGGCAATGAGCAGTTCTTC. This codes for CASSYTQNQGLVGGNEQFF. This chain uses TRBV6-2 or TRBV6-3 with TRBJ2-1; TRBD2 agrees at 8 bases. V gave up 2 bases and J gave up 6 bases; unmatched junction bases: 18. Germline V lookup: CDR1 MNHEY, CDR2 SVGEGT. The CDR3 sequence is 19 residues long.

CDR3 amino acids: CASSPPAGGGHYEQYF. The CDR3 nucleotides are TGTGCCAGCAGCCCTCCCGCCGGGGGGGGCCACTACGAGCAGTACTTC. This rearrangement joins TRBV9 to TRBJ2-7; 8 nucleotides line up with TRBD2. J was trimmed by 3 bases and V by 4 bases; bases with no gene match: 12. Germline values: CDR1 SGDLS, CDR2 YYNGEE. The CDR3 is 16 amino acids.

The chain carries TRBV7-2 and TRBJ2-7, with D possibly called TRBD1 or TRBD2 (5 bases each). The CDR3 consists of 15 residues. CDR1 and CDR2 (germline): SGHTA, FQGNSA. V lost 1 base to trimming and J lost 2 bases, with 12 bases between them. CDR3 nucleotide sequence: TGTGCCAGCAGCTTAGGACTCCCGGGACCCTACGAGCAGTACTTC. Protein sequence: CASSLGLPGPYEQYF. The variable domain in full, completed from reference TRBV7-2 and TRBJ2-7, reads GAGVSQSPSNKVTEKGKDVELRCDPISGHTALYWYRQSLGQGLEFLIYFQGNSAPDKSGLPSDRFSAERTGGSVSTLTIQRTQQEDSAVYLCASSLGLPGPYEQYFGPGTRLTVT.

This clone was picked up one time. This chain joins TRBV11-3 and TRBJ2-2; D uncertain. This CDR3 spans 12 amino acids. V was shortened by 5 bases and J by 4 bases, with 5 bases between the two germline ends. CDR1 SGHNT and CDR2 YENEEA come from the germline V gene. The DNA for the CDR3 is TGTGCCAGCAGCCTCCTCACCGGGGAGCTGTTTTTT. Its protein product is CASSLLTGELFF.

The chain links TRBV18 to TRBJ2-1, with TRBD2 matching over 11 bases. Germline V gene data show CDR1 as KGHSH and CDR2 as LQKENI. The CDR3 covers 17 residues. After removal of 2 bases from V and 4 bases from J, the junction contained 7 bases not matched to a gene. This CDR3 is CASSPGLAGGRYNEQFF. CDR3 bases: TGTGCCAGCTCACCAGGGCTAGCGGGAGGAAGATACAATGAGCAGTTCTTC.

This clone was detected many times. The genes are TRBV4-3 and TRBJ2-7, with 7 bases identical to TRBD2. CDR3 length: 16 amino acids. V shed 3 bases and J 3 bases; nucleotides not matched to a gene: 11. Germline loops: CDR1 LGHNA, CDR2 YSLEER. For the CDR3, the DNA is TGCGCCAGCAGCCAGAGCCCCGACAGCGGGAACTACGAGCAGTACTTC. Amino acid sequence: CASSQSPDSGNYEQYF.

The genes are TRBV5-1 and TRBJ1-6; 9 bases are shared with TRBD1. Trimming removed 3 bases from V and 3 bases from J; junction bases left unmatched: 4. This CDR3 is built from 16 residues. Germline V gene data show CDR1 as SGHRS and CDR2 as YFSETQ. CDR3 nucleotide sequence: TGCGCCAGCAGCTCATTGACAGGGGGCTATAATTCACCCCTCCACTTT. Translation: CASSSLTGGYNSPLHF.